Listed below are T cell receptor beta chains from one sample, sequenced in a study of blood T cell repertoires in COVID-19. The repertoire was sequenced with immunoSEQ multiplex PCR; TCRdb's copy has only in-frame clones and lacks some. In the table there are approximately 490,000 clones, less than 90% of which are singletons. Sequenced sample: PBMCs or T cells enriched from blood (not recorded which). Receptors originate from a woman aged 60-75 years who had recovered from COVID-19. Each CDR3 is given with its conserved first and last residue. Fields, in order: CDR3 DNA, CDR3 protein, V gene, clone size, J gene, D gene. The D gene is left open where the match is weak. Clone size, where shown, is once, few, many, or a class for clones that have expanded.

TGTGCCTGGATCCCCGAGAGGGATGATCTCCACGGAAACACCATATATTTT | CAWIPERDDLHGNTIYF | TRBV30 | - | TRBJ1-3 | -
TGTGCCAGCAGTTTATTGGCAGGTGCAGGGGACGCAGATACGCAGTATTTT | CASSLLAGAGDADTQYF | TRBV27 | - | TRBJ2-3 | -
TGTGCCATCGGGCCCCGGGGGGCGGGTGTCACAGATACGCAGTATTTT | CAIGPRGAGVTDTQYF | TRBV10-3 | - | TRBJ2-3 | -
TGTGCCAGTAGTGGGGCAGGGCTCACTGAAGCTTTCTTT | CASSGAGLTEAFF | TRBV19 | - | TRBJ1-1 | -
TGCGCCAGCAGCTTGTCCTCCGGGCAGCCCCAGCATTTT | CASSLSSGQPQHF | TRBV5-1 | - | TRBJ1-5 | -
TGCGCCAGCAGCTTGGTGACAAGTTTGAACACTGAAGCTTTCTTT | CASSLVTSLNTEAFF | TRBV5-1 | - | TRBJ1-1 | -
TGTGCCAGCAGTGAAAGGGAGTCTGGGGCCAACGTCCTGACTTTC | CASSERESGANVLTF | TRBV6-1 | - | TRBJ2-6 | -
TGTGCCAGCAGTCTGACAGGGGCCCGCGGGGCCGGGGAGCTGTTTTTT | CASSLTGARGAGELFF | TRBV27 | - | TRBJ2-2 | TRBD1
TGTGCCAGCAGCCCAACAGGGGGCGAAAATGAAAAACTGTTTTTT | CASSPTGGENEKLFF | TRBV11-2 | - | TRBJ1-4 | TRBD1
TGTGCCAGCAGTTACGCTCAGGGCTACACCTTC | CASSYAQGYTF | TRBV6-6 | once | TRBJ1-2 | -
TGTGCCACCGCTGAGGGACAGGGACATCAGCCCCAGCATTTT | CATAEGQGHQPQHF | TRBV10-3 | - | TRBJ1-5 | TRBD1
TGTGCCACTAAGACAGGGCCTTACAATCAGCCCCAGCATTTT | CATKTGPYNQPQHF | TRBV19 | - | TRBJ1-5 | TRBD1
TGTGCCATCCAGGGGGCGGCAAAGACCCAGTACTTC | CAIQGAAKTQYF | TRBV21-1 | - | TRBJ2-5 | -
TGTGCCAGCAGCCCCCGGGTTGGCTATGGCTACACCTTC | CASSPRVGYGYTF | TRBV6-2/TRBV6-3 | - | TRBJ1-2 | -
TGCGCCAGCAGCCAAGAGGTCAGGAACACCGGGGAGCTGTTTTTT | CASSQEVRNTGELFF | TRBV4-1 | - | TRBJ2-2 | -
TGTGCCAGCAATCGGGACAGCTCGATGAACACTGAAGCTTTCTTT | CASNRDSSMNTEAFF | TRBV6-5 | - | TRBJ1-1 | TRBD1
TGCGCCAGCAGCTTGAACGGACTAAACACTGAAGCTTTCTTT | CASSLNGLNTEAFF | TRBV5-1 | - | TRBJ1-1 | -
TGTGCCAGCAGTTTATTCCCCCGGGATGAGCAGTTCTTC | CASSLFPRDEQFF | TRBV27 | - | TRBJ2-1 | -
TGTGCCAGCCAGACAGGGACGAACACCGGGGAGCTGTTTTTT | CASQTGTNTGELFF | TRBV9 | - | TRBJ2-2 | TRBD1
TGCGCCAGCAGCTTCACCAGGGGAGATACGCAGTATTTT | CASSFTRGDTQYF | TRBV5-1 | - | TRBJ2-3 | -
TGTGCCAGCAGCTGGGGAGGGAGGCGATTGGTGACAGATACGCAGTATTTT | CASSWGGRRLVTDTQYF | TRBV5-4 | - | TRBJ2-3 | TRBD2
TGTGCCAGCAGTTTGGGGACAAGACTGTTTTTT | CASSLGTRLFF | TRBV28 | - | TRBJ1-4 | -
TGTGCCAGCAGCGGTCAGGGGTGGGGCACAGATACGCAGTATTTT | CASSGQGWGTDTQYF | TRBV6-5 | - | TRBJ2-3 | -